This T cell receptor (beta chain) is drawn from a study of cytotoxic CD8 clonotypes in ibrutinib-treated CLL (dated by TCRdb to the early 2020s). For context, the study as a whole: The cohort included roughly 15 treatment-naive and under 13 relapsed/refractory patients; some 18 were IGHV unmutated. Partial responses were observed in approximately 24 patients and complete responses in 2; after a median follow-up of around 68 months, remission was maintained in approximately 14 patients and progression was observed in 12. On average, each sample yielded around 250,000 productive templates and 94,082 productive rearrangements. Of the 86 people in the trial, approximately 26 had longitudinal samples available. Every sample from remission and from progressive disease was obtained while the patients were still on ibrutinib. Cryopreserved peripheral blood mononuclear cells were collected at three points: before therapy, at response, and at either sustained remission or disease progression. Response samples were taken after a median of around 13 months on treatment, ranging from about 6 to 40 months. What the research found in general, with its limitations: An increase in clonality was observed at ibrutinib response, with clonality remaining stable during sustained remission and falling back toward baseline at progression. Sampling times were not matched between sustained-remission and progressing patients, and lymph node repertoires were not studied. Baseline clonality was found to be higher than that of age-matched healthy donors and was strongly correlated with circulating CD8+ T-cell counts. Public clonotypes were found to be uncommon and were observed to contract or remain stable during treatment; the increase in clonality was shown to reflect expansion of private clonotypes at ibrutinib response.

This clone was found once. The antigen it recognizes is unknown. Per-base qualities were not stored, and no clone one base away is much larger. The meaning of the sample's time point label: 12 to 13 months on ibrutinib. For TCR beta library preparation, 1.5 to 2 micrograms of genomic DNA was extracted from cryopreserved PBMCs. Longitudinal blood samples from CLL patients on ibrutinib monotherapy were analyzed using high-throughput TCR beta sequencing. Patients were enrolled in a phase 2 open-label single-center ibrutinib monotherapy trial. A MiSeq instrument was used for deep resolution sequencing, which targeted depths ranging from 1 in 1 million up to 1 in 200,000 T cells, with coverage averaging 10x for each clonotype. The immunoSEQ hsTCRB Kit was used to generate the TCR beta libraries. On the authors' methods: ImmunoSEQ Data Assistant and ImmunoSEQ Analyzer were used for data analysis, and V, D and J genes were assigned according to IMGT definitions. Clonality, which ranges from 0 to 1, was calculated by subtracting the normalized Shannon entropy of productive rearrangement frequencies from one. Only overrepresented clonotypes making up at least 0.05% of the repertoire of each patient were included in the public clonotype analysis. Some 13 age-matched healthy donor repertoires from immuneACCESS served as clonality controls. TCRdb carries this immuneACCESS record with in-frame sequences only. Its versions omit some clonotypes, under half of them owing to an unresolved V gene in the studies checked, with the rest unexplained. The V and J calls and the clone size are those of that table, but D and trimming were determined from the DNA. For this sample the table gives about 160,000 clones, of which about four fifths were detected only once. The top ten constitute roughly 1.9% of the sample.

V is cut by 7 bases and J by 5 bases, and the space between the germline ends is 13 bases. The CDR1 and CDR2 encoded by the germline V gene are SGDLS and YYNGEE. The CDR3 starts with the cysteine, ends with the phenylalanine, and has 13 residues. This entry keeps only the CDR3 DNA: 39 bases, framed from base 1. The source is a human donor with chronic lymphocytic leukemia. The rearranged chain carries TRBV9 and TRBJ2-1; the D gene is unclear. The input for sequencing was PBMCs, taken after 12 months of ibrutinib treatment. Here the CDR3 is given as CASSWGPDNEQFF. The DNA sequence follows: TGTGCCAGCTCTTGGGGTCCGGACAATGAGCAGTTCTTC.